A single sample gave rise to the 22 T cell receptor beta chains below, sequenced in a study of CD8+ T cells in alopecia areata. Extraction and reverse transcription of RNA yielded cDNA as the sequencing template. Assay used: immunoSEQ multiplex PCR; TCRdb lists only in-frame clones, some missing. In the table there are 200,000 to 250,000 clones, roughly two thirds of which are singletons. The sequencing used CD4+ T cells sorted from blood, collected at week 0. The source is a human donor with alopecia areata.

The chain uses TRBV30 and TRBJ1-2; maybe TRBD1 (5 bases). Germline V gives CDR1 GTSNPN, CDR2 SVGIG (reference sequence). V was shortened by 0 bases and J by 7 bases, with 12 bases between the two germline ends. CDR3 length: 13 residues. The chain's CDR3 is CAWSVQGVIGYTF. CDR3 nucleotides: TGTGCCTGGAGTGTACAAGGGGTGATTGGCTACACCTTC.

CDR3 residues: CASSTYNEQFF. CDR3 sequence (DNA): TGTGCCAGCAGCACCTACAATGAGCAGTTCTTC. The chain employs TRBV13 and TRBJ2-1, with unresolved D. V lost 5 bases, J lost 2 bases, and 1 base lay in between. CDR1 is PRHDT and CDR2 is FYEKMQ in the germline V gene (reference sequence). The CDR3 runs 11 residues.

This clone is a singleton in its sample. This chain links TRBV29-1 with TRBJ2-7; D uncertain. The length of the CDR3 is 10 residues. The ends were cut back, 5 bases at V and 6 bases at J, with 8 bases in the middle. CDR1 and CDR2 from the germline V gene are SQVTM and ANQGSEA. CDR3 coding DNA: TGCAGCGTTATCAGAGGCGAGCAGTACTTC. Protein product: CSVIRGEQYF.

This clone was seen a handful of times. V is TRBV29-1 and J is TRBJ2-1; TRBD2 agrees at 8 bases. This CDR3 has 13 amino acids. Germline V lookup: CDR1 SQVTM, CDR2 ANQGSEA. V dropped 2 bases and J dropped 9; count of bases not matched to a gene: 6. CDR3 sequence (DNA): TGCAGCGTTGAACCGGGGGGGTCTTTTGAGCAGTTCTTC. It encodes CSVEPGGSFEQFF.

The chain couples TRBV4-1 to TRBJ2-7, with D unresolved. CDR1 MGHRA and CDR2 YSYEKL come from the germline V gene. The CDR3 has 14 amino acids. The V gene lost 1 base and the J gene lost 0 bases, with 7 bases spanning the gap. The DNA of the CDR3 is TGCGCCAGCAGCCAAGTAAGCACCTCCTACGAGCAGTACTTC. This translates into CASSQVSTSYEQYF.

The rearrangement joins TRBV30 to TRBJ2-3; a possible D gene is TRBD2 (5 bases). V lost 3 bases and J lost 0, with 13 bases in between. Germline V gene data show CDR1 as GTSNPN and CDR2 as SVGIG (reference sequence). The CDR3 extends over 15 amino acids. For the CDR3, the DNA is TGTGCCTGGAGGTCCCGCGGGCGTAGCACAGATACGCAGTATTTT. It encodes CAWRSRGRSTDTQYF.

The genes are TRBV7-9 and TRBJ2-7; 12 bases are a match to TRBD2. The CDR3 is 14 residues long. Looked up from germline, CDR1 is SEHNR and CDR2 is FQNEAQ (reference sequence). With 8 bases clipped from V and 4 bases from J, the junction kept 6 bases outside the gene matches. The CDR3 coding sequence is TGTGCCAGCTTTCTAGCGGGGGGGCCTTACGAGCAGTACTTC. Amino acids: CASFLAGGPYEQYF. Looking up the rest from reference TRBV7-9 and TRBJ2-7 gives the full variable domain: DTGVSQNPRHKITKRGQNVTFRCDPISEHNRLYWYRQTLGQGPEFLTYFQNEAQLEKSRLLSDRFSAERPKGSFSTLEIQRTEQGDSAMYLCASFLAGGPYEQYFGPGTRLTVT.

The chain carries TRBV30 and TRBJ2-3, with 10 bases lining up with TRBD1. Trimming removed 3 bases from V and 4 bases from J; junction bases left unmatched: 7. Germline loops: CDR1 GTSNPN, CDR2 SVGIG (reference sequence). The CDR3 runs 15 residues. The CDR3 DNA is TGTGCCTGGAGCGCTGGGACAGGGGAACCAGATACGCAGTATTTT. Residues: CAWSAGTGEPDTQYF.

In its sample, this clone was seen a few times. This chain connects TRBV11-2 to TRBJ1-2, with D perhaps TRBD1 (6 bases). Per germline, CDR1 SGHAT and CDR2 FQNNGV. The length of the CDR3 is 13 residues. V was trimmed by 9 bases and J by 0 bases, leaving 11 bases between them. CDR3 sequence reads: CASSTGSNYGYTF. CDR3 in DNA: TGTGCCAGTTCGACAGGTTCTAACTATGGCTACACCTTC.

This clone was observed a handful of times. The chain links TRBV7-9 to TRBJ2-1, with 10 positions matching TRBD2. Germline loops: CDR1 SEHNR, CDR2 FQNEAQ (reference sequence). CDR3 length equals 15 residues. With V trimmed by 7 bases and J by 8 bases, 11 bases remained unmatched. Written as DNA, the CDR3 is TGTGCCAGCACCTTCGGACTAGCGGACGCAGATGAGCAGTTCTTC. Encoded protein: CASTFGLADADEQFF.

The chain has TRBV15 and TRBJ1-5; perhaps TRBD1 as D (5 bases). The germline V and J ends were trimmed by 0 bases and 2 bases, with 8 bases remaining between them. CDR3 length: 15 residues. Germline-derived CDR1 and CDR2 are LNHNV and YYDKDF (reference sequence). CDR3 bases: TGTGCCACCAGCAGAGATCTGGGGGGCAATCAGCCCCAGCATTTT. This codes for CATSRDLGGNQPQHF.

CDR3 protein: CSSRTGGTEKLFF. CDR3 nucleotide sequence: TGCAGCTCGCGGACAGGCGGTACTGAAAAACTGTTTTTT. V and J are TRBV29-1 and TRBJ1-4, with 7 bases identical to TRBD1. Germline V CDR1 and CDR2: SQVTM, ANQGSEA. The V gene end was trimmed by 8 bases and the J gene end by 7 bases; junction bases not matched to a gene: 10. The length of the CDR3 is 13 residues.

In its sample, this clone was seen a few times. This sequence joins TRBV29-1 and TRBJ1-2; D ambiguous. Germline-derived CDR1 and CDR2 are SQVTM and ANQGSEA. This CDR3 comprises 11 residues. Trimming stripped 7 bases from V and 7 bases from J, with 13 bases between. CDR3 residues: CSAARTAGYTF. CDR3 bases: TGCAGCGCCGCCCGGACGGCTGGCTACACCTTC. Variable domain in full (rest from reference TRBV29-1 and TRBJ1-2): SAVISQKPSRDICQRGTSLTIQCQVDSQVTMMFWYRQQPGQSLTLIATANQGSEATYESGFVIDKFPISRPNLTFSTLTVSNMSPEDSSIYLCSAARTAGYTFGSGTRLTVV.

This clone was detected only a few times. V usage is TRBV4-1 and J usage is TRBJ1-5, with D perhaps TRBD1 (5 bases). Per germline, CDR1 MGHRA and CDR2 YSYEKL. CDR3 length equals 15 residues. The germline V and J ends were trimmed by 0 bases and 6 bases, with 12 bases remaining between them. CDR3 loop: CASSQDRSGFQPQHF. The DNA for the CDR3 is TGCGCCAGCAGCCAAGATCGTTCAGGGTTTCAGCCCCAGCATTTT.

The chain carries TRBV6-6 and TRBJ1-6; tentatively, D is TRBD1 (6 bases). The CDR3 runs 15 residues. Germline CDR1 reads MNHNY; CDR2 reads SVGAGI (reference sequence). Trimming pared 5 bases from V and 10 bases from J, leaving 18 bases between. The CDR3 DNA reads TGTGCCAGCAGTAACGGACAGCTGGGGAACTCACCCCTCCACTTT. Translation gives CASSNGQLGNSPLHF.

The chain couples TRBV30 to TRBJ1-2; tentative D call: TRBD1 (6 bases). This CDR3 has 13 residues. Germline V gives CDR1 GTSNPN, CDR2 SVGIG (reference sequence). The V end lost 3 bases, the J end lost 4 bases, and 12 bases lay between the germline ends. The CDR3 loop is CAWSAGGGYGYTF. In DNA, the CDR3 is TGTGCCTGGAGCGCGGGGGGCGGCTATGGCTACACCTTC.

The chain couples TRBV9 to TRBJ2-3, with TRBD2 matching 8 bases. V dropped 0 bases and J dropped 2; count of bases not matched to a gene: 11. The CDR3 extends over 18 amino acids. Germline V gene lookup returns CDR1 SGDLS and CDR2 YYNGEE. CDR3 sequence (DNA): TGTGCCAGCAGCGTAGCTGGGGCGGGGGGCTTCCACACAGATACGCAGTATTTT. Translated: CASSVAGAGGFHTDTQYF.

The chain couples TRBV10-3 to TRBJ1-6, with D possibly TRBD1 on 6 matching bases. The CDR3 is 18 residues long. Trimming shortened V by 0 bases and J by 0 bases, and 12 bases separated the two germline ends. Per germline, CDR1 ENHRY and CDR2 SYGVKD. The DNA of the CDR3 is TGTGCCATCAGTGAGTCAGCGGGACACAGCTCCTATAATTCACCCCTCCACTTT. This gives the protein CAISESAGHSSYNSPLHF.

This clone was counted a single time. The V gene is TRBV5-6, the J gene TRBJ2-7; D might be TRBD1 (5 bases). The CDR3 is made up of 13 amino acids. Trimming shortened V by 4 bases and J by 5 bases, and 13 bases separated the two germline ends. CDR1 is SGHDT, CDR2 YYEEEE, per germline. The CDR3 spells CASSPRTIHEQYF. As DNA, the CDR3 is TGTGCCAGCAGCCCAAGGACAATCCACGAGCAGTACTTC. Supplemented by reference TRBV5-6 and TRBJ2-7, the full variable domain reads DAGVTQSPTHLIKTRGQQVTLRCSPKSGHDTVSWYQQALGQGPQFIFQYYEEEERQRGNFPDRFSGHQFPNYSSELNVNALLLGDSALYLCASSPRTIHEQYFGPGTRLTVT.

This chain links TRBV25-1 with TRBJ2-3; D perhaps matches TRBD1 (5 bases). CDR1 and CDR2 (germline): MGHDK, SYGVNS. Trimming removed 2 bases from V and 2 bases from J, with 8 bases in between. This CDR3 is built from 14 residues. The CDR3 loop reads CASSERQITDTQYF. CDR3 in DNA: TGTGCCAGCAGTGAACGACAGATCACAGATACGCAGTATTTT.

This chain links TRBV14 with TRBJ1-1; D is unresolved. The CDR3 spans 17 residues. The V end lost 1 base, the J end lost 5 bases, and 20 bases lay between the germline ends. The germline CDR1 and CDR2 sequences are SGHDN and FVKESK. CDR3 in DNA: TGTGCCAGCAGCCAAGTTGTCGCACCTCGGCCGAATACTGAAGCTTTCTTT. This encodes CASSQVVAPRPNTEAFF.

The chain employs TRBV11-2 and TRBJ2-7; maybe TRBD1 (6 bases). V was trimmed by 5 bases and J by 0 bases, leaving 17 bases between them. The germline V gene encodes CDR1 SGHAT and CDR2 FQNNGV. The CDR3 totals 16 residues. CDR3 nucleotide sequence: TGTGCCAGCAGCACGGGAACAGGGTCTAGCTCCTACGAGCAGTACTTC. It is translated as CASSTGTGSSSYEQYF. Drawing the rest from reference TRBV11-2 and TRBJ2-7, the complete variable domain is EAGVAQSPRYKIIEKRQSVAFWCNPISGHATLYWYQQILGQGPKLLIQFQNNGVVDDSQLPKDRFSAERLKGVDSTLKIQPAKLEDSAVYLCASSTGTGSSSYEQYFGPGTRLTVT.